The clone carrying this TCR beta chain was observed a handful of times. Its specificity is not known. The V and J ends lost 1 base and 15 bases respectively, with 13 bases between them. The CDR3 spans 12 residues. This sample is part of a study of T-cell memory formation after mild COVID-19. Study background: Clusters were largely donor specific. The study's findings and limits: Most CD4+ clones that shrank were in CM and EM, while CD8+ ones turned up in EMRA.

cDNA libraries for TCR alpha and TCR beta, carrying sample barcodes and UMIs, came from 5'RACE with constant-segment primers. TCRdb re-called the 5' RACE reads through MiXCR, storing one row per CDR3 protein. Of 60,000 to 65,000 distinct CDR3 sequences in the sample, about 10% were seen once. The sample comprised PBMCs or a T cell subset sorted from them (not recorded which). The V and J genes are TRBV12-3 or TRBV12-4 and TRBJ2-4; no clear D gene. This TCR derives from a man aged 18-30 years who had mild COVID-19 (a few samples of this study predate the infection). Cell type and time point are not known. The chain's CDR3 is CASSLGGPRRYF. The DNA for the CDR3 is TGTGCCAGCAGTTTAGGGGGTCCCAGACGGTACTTC.